This TCR beta chain was identified in a study of T cell repertoires in ileal Crohn's disease (dated by TCRdb to between 2017 and 2020). Notes on the research overall: The median duration of disease was roughly 7.6 years, and at the time of surgery less than 40% of patients were active smokers. Surgery was performed for a complication in all patients, with stricturing disease in about 61% and penetrating disease in 39%. Roughly half of the patients were given postoperative therapy, with under 12 receiving thiopurines and under 20 receiving anti-TNF agents. Biopsies taken from the inflamed portion of the ileum in the surgical resection specimen were designated as M0 samples. Around 550 nanograms of biopsy DNA per sample were submitted for commercial TCRB immunosequencing. TCR repertoire analysis was performed in about 61 Crohn's disease patients drawn from a prospective multicentre cohort. The study was conducted in parallel with a multicentre cohort built to find predictors of early endoscopic recurrence after ileocolonic resection. Endoscopic postoperative recurrence was defined as a Rutgeerts score above i0. A total of around 150 mucosal samples from around 60 patients were sequenced, collected from several sites on the surgical specimen as well as at postoperative endoscopy.

The research as a whole found: A significantly higher proportion of clonal expansions was observed in active smokers at surgery than in non-smokers (about 25% vs 20%, p=0.02). Compared with CD4 T cells, sorted CD8 T cells contained more high-frequency clones, which suggests that the mucosal expansions were mostly CD8. Higher high-frequency clone percentages at surgery were associated with endoscopic recurrence; all patients with clonality above 26.8% (18/57) had recurrence. Mucosal CD4 and CD8 T cells were sorted and sequenced only in a subgroup of patients, the size of which was not stated.

The receptor library was made with the immunoSEQ multiplex PCR assay. Adaptive Biotechnology amplified the CDR3 regions from genomic DNA with a two-step multiplex PCR designed to control amplification bias. In the first PCR, primers covered every V and J gene segment, and in the second PCR, barcodes and Illumina adapters were added. CDR3 libraries were sequenced using an Illumina instrument. In the authors' own workflow: The analysis used both the pipelines supplied by the vendor and custom analysis of the raw data in R/Bioconductor with R version 3.3.0. Clonality, ranging from 0 to 1, was calculated as the inverse of the normalised Shannon entropy of all productive clones. High-frequency clones were defined as the share of the repertoire occupied by the top 100 clones, with only clones passing a 95% confidence test being retained. Overlap between samples was measured with the Morisita-Horn index, while repertoire diversity was measured with the Simpson index. TCRdb provides this immuneACCESS table in a form limited to in-frame rearrangements. Some clones are lacking; in checked studies, under half of them reflect an unresolved V gene, and why the rest are absent is not known. V and J calls plus clone size are reproduced from that table; the DNA served to infer D and trimming. The sample table holds 5,400 or so clones, of which 82% were seen once. The top ten hold 20% to 25% of the sample.

In regard to this clone: Its binding antigen is unknown. Nothing much larger sits one base from this clone, and base qualities are not available.

V loses 8 bases, J loses 0 bases, and the germline ends lie 12 bases apart. The CDR3, cysteine through phenylalanine, is 14 amino acids long. Just CDR3 DNA is preserved here, 42 bases in frame from base 1. CDR1 and CDR2, per the germline V gene, are SGHNT and YENEEA. The sample's time point label, in plain terms: inflamed ileum from the surgical specimen. Adults with ileal or ileocolonic Crohn's disease for whom ileocolonic resection was indicated were considered eligible. Whole ileal mucosal biopsies were stored frozen at -80°C before DNA extraction. Genomic DNA was isolated from frozen whole biopsies using a TRizol-based method, and the DNA was quantified with a NanoDrop 2000 spectrophotometer.

Sequencing was performed on ileal tissue. The receptor was derived from an adult with Crohn's disease. The rearranged segments are TRBV11-3 and TRBJ2-3; the D segment may tentatively be TRBD1 or TRBD2, each giving 6 matched bases. The CDR3 amino acid sequence is: CASSQGRSTDTQYF. The DNA sequence is given as TGTGCCAGCTCGCAGGGGAGGAGCACAGATACGCAGTATTTT.